This entry features one TCR beta chain sequence. What it binds is not known. From germline, CDR1 is SGHKS and CDR2 YYEKEE (reference sequence). The CDR3 consists of 13 residues. V lost 4 bases to trimming and J lost 5 bases, with 12 bases between them. This record belongs to a study of shared clonotypes between healthy human individuals. The study's findings and limits: Sharing across four donors was highest in naive CD4 (approximately 5%) and lowest in memory CD8 (roughly 0.4%). Memory subsets generally showed smaller estimated richness than naive subsets did. The study sampled only blood, and tissue repertoires likely differ.

Repertoires were generated with immunoSEQ multiplex PCR, while TCRdb's copy carries only in-frame clones and drops some. The sample contains about 1 million clones, about 75% of which appear only once. In the CD4+ fraction, cells were divided into CD45RA+ naive and CD45RA-negative memory subsets. This TCR derives from a man aged 18 to 29 in good health. Material for sequencing was memory CD4+ T cells sorted from blood. Subset in this sample: CD45RA-negative fraction. The rearrangement links TRBV5-5 to TRBJ2-5, with D possibly being TRBD1 (6 bases). The CDR3, as DNA: TGTGCCAGCAGCCTTTATGACAGGGAGACCCAGTACTTC. Its protein product is CASSLYDRETQYF.